This entry lists 29 T cell receptor beta chains sequenced from one sample in a study of breast tumors, draining lymph nodes, adjacent tissues. Samples came from axillary lymph nodes draining the breast cancer. MiXCR was run by TCRdb on the multiplex PCR reads, yielding one entry per CDR3 protein. The table records around 110,000 distinct CDR3 sequences, 30% of them present only once. Sequencing was performed on axillary lymph node tissue. These receptors were collected from a female donor with breast cancer. Some clones in this sample may be carry-over from other donors' samples.

In DNA, the CDR3 is TGTGCCAGCAGCTCCTATGATACGCAGTATTTT. It codes for CASSSYDTQYF. The chain has TRBV7-8 and TRBJ2-3; D is undetermined. The CDR3 totals 11 residues. Germline loops: CDR1 SGHVS, CDR2 FQNEAQ. Trimming pared 4 bases from V and 6 bases from J, leaving 5 bases between.

J is TRBJ2-7 and V is TRBV6-6; D uncertain. Germline V lookup: CDR1 MNHNY, CDR2 SVGAGI (reference sequence). Trimming took off 5 bases at V and 0 bases at J, with 11 bases between the two ends. The CDR3 is 14 residues long. The CDR3 loop reads CASSPLGSSYEQYF. The CDR3 DNA is TGTGCCAGCAGTCCCCTGGGCAGCTCCTACGAGCAGTACTTC.

This clonotype has at least ten counts. A much bigger clone sits one base away, suggesting this may be a read error. V and J are TRBV20-1 and TRBJ2-7; D might be TRBD2 (5 bases). Germline CDR1 DFQATT, CDR2 SNEGSKA (reference sequence). Trimming left V 4 bases short and J 6 bases short, with 19 bases between. The CDR3 is 14 amino acids. The CDR3 loop reads CSATTLGSGSEQYF. DNA for the CDR3: TGCAGTGCTACCACCCTGGGGAGTGGTTCCGAGCAGTACTTC.

This chain joins TRBV5-1 and TRBJ2-1; D possibly corresponds to TRBD2 (5 bases). Germline CDR1 reads SGHRS; CDR2 reads YFSETQ. The CDR3 runs to 17 residues. Trimming removed 4 bases at V and 8 bases at J, with 25 bases between. The CDR3 here is CASSMTTGVIRLDEQFF. In nucleotides, the CDR3 is TGCGCCAGCAGCATGACGACCGGGGTAATTCGGCTGGATGAGCAGTTCTTC.

This clonotype showed up many times. This CDR3 is CASSLDIEKLFF. The CDR3, as DNA: TGCGCCAGCAGCTTGGATATTGAAAAACTGTTTTTT. This chain links TRBV5-1 with TRBJ1-4; D uncertain. Germline V gives CDR1 SGHRS, CDR2 YFSETQ. The CDR3 extends over 12 amino acids. Trimming removed 0 bases from V and 7 bases from J, with 4 bases in between.

Points on this clonotype: A clone one base away is much larger, so this may be a read error. The rearrangement links TRBV9 to TRBJ2-7; no definite D call. The CDR3 consists of 14 residues. Germline-derived CDR1 and CDR2 are SGDLS and YYNGEE. The CDR3 DNA reads TGTGCCAGCAGCGTCGCGGCATCGGAATACGAGCAGTCCTTC. This encodes CASSVAASEYEQSF. Looking up the rest from reference TRBV9 and TRBJ2-7 gives the full variable domain: DSGVTQTPKHLITATGQRVTLRCSPRSGDLSVYWYQQSLDQGLQFLIQYYNGEERAKGNILERFSAQQFPDLHSELNLSSLELGDSALYFCASSVAASEYEQSFGPGTRLTVT.

In this sample, this clonotype turned up many times. The chain uses TRBV3-2 and TRBJ2-5; TRBD2, the table's D call, was not compared with the DNA. TRBV3-2 is tagged as a pseudogene. The CDR3 is made up of 18 amino acids. DNA for the CDR3: TGTGCCAGCAGCCAAGAAGATAGCGGCGGGGGTCGGGCTGAGACCCAGTACTTC. Translated: CASSQEDSGGGRAETQYF.

The CDR3 DNA reads TGCAGTGCTTGCACCGGGACAGATCGGGCAAGTCAGCCCCAGCATTTT. This codes for CSACTGTDRASQPQHF. The chain combines TRBV20-1 with TRBJ1-5; 7 bases align to TRBD1. Germline lookup yields CDR1 DFQATT and CDR2 SNEGSKA (reference sequence). V trimming: 5 bases; J trimming: 6 bases; junction bases outside the gene matches: 16. The CDR3 covers 16 residues.

Notes on this clonotype: A read error is possible here, since a much larger clone lies one base away. This chain links TRBV6-1 with TRBJ1-2; D not resolved. Germline V lookup: CDR1 MNHNS, CDR2 SASEGT. CDR3 length: 15 residues. V was pared by 5 bases and J by 4 bases, with 17 bases between. The CDR3: CASSQHRIVPYGYTF. CDR3 nucleotide sequence: TGTGCCAGCAGTCAACATCGGATAGTCCCCTATGGCTACACCTTC.

The chain joins TRBV11-2 to TRBJ2-7; TRBD2 agrees at 7 bases. This CDR3 contains 13 residues. V was pared by 1 base and J by 5 bases, with 2 bases of the junction left unmatched. The germline V gene has CDR1 SGHAT and CDR2 FQNNGV. CDR3 bases: TGTGCCAGCAGCTTAGGACGGGGGGACGAGCAGTACTTC. Protein sequence: CASSLGRGDEQYF.

About this clonotype: A much larger clone is a single base away; this may be a read error. The rearrangement uses TRBV6-4 and TRBJ2-7, with TRBD2 matching 8 bases. In germline, CDR1 is MRHNA, CDR2 SNTAGT. The CDR3 runs to 15 residues. CDR3 nucleotides: TGTGCCAGCAGTCCTTCCGGGACTAGTCCCTACGAGCAGTGCTTC. Amino acid sequence: CASSPSGTSPYEQCF.

This clonotype was observed many times. V and J are TRBV12-3 or TRBV12-4 and TRBJ2-1, with D perhaps given as TRBD1 or TRBD2 (5 bases each). Trimming stripped 3 bases from V and 9 bases from J, with 9 bases between. The CDR3 runs to 12 residues. CDR3 region: CASSFGTGEQFF. CDR3 coding DNA: TGTGCCAGCAGTTTTGGGACGGGTGAGCAGTTCTTC.

Many counts were recorded for this clonotype. V usage is TRBV10-3 and J usage is TRBJ2-1; TRBD1 aligns across 8 bases. Germline CDR1 is ENHRY and CDR2 is SYGVKD. CDR3 length: 13 residues. J was trimmed by 3 bases and V by 10 bases; bases with no gene match: 5. CDR3 region: CATGQGRYNEQFF. Written as DNA, the CDR3 is TGTGCCACTGGACAGGGCCGCTACAATGAGCAGTTCTTC.

The chain combines TRBV10-1 with TRBJ2-3; 12 nucleotides line up with TRBD2. The germline V gene has CDR1 WNHNN and CDR2 SYGVQD (reference sequence). With V trimmed by 7 bases and J by 0 bases, 8 bases remained unmatched. The length of the CDR3 is 17 residues. Here the CDR3 reads CASKLAGGRRSTDTQYF. The CDR3 nucleotides are TGCGCCAGCAAGCTAGCGGGGGGGCGACGGAGCACAGATACGCAGTATTTT.

This clonotype appeared many times. Its ends do not fully match the called genes, so a read error is possible. The chain combines TRBV19 with TRBJ1-6, with TRBD1 matching over 8 bases. The CDR3 contains 18 residues. Germline V gives CDR1 LNHDA, CDR2 SQIVND (reference sequence). CDR3 protein: CASSIGLISGTGNSPPHF. CDR3 nucleotide sequence: TGTGCCAGTAGTATAGGCCTCATATCCGGGACAGGAAATTCACCCCCCCACTTT.

The V and J genes are TRBV9 and TRBJ1-6, with a possible D match to TRBD1 (6 bases). Germline V CDR1 and CDR2: SGDLS, YYNGEE. Trimming left V 0 bases short and J 11 bases short, with 21 bases between. The CDR3 runs 17 residues. The CDR3, as DNA: TGTGCCAGCAGCGTAGTTGGTAGCGGGGGCATGATGACACCCCTCCACTTT. Protein sequence: CASSVVGSGGMMTPLHF.

This clonotype has at least ten counts. V gene TRBV5-6 combines with J gene TRBJ2-7; TRBD2 is a possible D gene (5 bases). CDR3 length equals 16 residues. V was pared by 0 bases and J by 0 bases, with 13 bases between. Germline-derived CDR1 and CDR2 are SGHDT and YYEEEE. CDR3 amino acids: CASSLVGGWTSYEQYF. CDR3 coding DNA: TGTGCCAGCAGCTTGGTAGGCGGGTGGACCTCCTACGAGCAGTACTTC.

The chain joins TRBV27 to TRBJ2-7; TRBD1 matches 11 bases. Losses at the gene ends were 6 bases for V and 4 bases for J; bases not matched to a gene: 8. The germline CDR1 and CDR2 sequences are MNHEY and SMNVEV (reference sequence). There are 15 residues in the CDR3. The CDR3 DNA is TGTGCCAGCAGATCCGGGACAGGGGGAGATTACGAGCAGTACTTC. It specifies CASRSGTGGDYEQYF.

This clonotype came up a few times. This could be a read error, since a much larger clone is one nucleotide away. The chain links TRBV20-1 to TRBJ2-1; 10 bases are a match to TRBD2. V gave up 5 bases and J gave up 6 bases; unmatched junction bases: 19. Germline assignment: CDR1 DFQATT and CDR2 SNEGSKA (reference sequence). This CDR3 is built from 18 residues. CDR3 sequence (DNA): TGCAGTGCTGGGGATGAGACTAGCGGGCCTACCGTCTTCAATGAGCAGTTCTTC. It yields the protein CSAGDETSGPTVFNEQFF.

This clonotype was seen ten or more times. V is TRBV7-2 and J is TRBJ1-2; unclear D gene. The CDR3 is 13 amino acids. V was cut by 1 base and J by 3 bases, with 6 bases left in between. Germline CDR1 SGHTA, CDR2 FQGNSA. DNA for the CDR3: TGTGCCAGCAGCTTAGTTGTGGACTATGGCTACACCTTC. This codes for CASSLVVDYGYTF.

The chain carries TRBV5-1 and TRBJ2-1; TRBD2 matches 11 bases. CDR3 length equals 18 residues. Trimming at V came to 2 bases and at J to 6 bases, leaving 13 bases not matched to a gene. Germline V lookup: CDR1 SGHRS, CDR2 YFSETQ. The CDR3 nucleotides are TGCGCCAGCAGCTTTGTTAGGCTAGCGGGAGGTCAAAGCAATGAGCAGTTCTTC. This codes for CASSFVRLAGGQSNEQFF.

In its sample, this clonotype was seen many times. This could be a read error, since a much larger clone is one nucleotide away. The chain carries TRBV6-5 and TRBJ2-7, with a weak D call TRBD2 (5 bases). CDR1 MNHEY and CDR2 SVGAGI come from the germline V gene. V gave up 6 bases and J gave up 7 bases, with 22 bases separating them. CDR3 length: 15 residues. The CDR3 sequence is CASRRDGSALWEQYF. CDR3 nucleotide sequence: TGTGCCAGCAGACGGGATGGGAGTGCCCTGTGGGAGCAGTACTTC.

In this sample, this clonotype turned up many times. A read error is possible here, since a much larger clone lies one base away. CDR3 bases: TGTGCCAGCAGCGATACACAGGCGGCCTACGAGCAGTACTTC. The encoded protein is CASSDTQAAYEQYF. This chain connects TRBV5-4 to TRBJ2-7; TRBD1 might be the D (5 bases). The CDR3 sequence is 14 residues long. CDR1 is SGHNT and CDR2 is YYREEE in the germline V gene (reference sequence). V lost 4 bases and J 2 bases, leaving 13 bases between the germline ends.

With respect to this clonotype: At one end the junction does not follow the germline gene, possibly because of a read error. This chain joins TRBV18 and TRBJ1-5; D remains unclear. The CDR3 is 18 amino acids. Germline CDR1 reads KGHSH; CDR2 reads LQKENI. The CDR3 DNA follows: TGTGCCAGCTCACCCGAAGGAGTGTACCGTTATAGCGATCAGCCCCAGCATTTT. Translating gives CASSPEGVYRYSDQPQHF.

The table lists this clonotype with many counts. CDR3 sequence reads: CSAREHGGWRETQYF. CDR3 DNA sequence: TGCAGTGCTAGAGAGCACGGGGGGTGGAGGGAGACCCAGTACTTC. This chain connects TRBV20-1 to TRBJ2-5; 7 nucleotides line up with TRBD2. J lost 5 bases, V lost 0 bases, and 9 bases had no gene match. Germline loops: CDR1 DFQATT, CDR2 SNEGSKA (reference sequence). This CDR3 is built from 15 residues.

This clonotype was picked up many times. The rearrangement joins TRBV5-6 to TRBJ2-7; no definite D call. V lost 1 base, J lost 0 bases, and 8 bases lay in between. Per the germline V gene, CDR1 is SGHDT and CDR2 is YYEEEE. CDR3 length: 14 residues. Here the CDR3 DNA reads TGTGCCAGCAGCTTGAAAACGGACTCCTACGAGCAGTACTTC. Translated: CASSLKTDSYEQYF. Together with reference TRBV5-6 and TRBJ2-7, the CDR3 gives the full variable domain: DAGVTQSPTHLIKTRGQQVTLRCSPKSGHDTVSWYQQALGQGPQFIFQYYEEEERQRGNFPDRFSGHQFPNYSSELNVNALLLGDSALYLCASSLKTDSYEQYFGPGTRLTVT.

This clonotype has at least ten counts. The V and J genes are TRBV5-1 and TRBJ2-3; 12 nucleotides line up with TRBD2. The ends lost 0 bases at V and 5 bases at J; junction bases unmatched: 4. Germline V CDR1 and CDR2: SGHRS, YFSETQ. CDR3 length equals 16 residues. The CDR3 sequence: CASSLGPSGRGDTQYF. CDR3 sequence (DNA): TGCGCCAGCAGCTTGGGGCCTAGCGGGAGGGGAGATACGCAGTATTTT.

This clonotype was seen ten or more times. J is TRBJ1-4 and V is TRBV15, with D unclear. V lost 8 bases, J lost 5 bases, and 12 bases lay in between. Germline V lookup: CDR1 LNHNV, CDR2 YYDKDF (reference sequence). This CDR3 has 13 amino acids. The CDR3 bases are TGTGCCACCCAACTCTCGCCAAATGAAAAACTGTTTTTT. This encodes CATQLSPNEKLFF.

This clonotype was picked up many times. This chain joins TRBV28 and TRBJ2-7; the match to TRBD2 covers 10 bases. Germline V gene lookup returns CDR1 MDHEN and CDR2 SYDVKM. This CDR3 has 16 amino acids. V lost 6 bases, J lost 5 bases, and 13 bases stayed unmatched. In DNA, the CDR3 is TGTGCCAGCAGCTCTAGCGGGAGAGGTCAGGCCCACGAGCAGTACTTC. It encodes CASSSSGRGQAHEQYF.